The 15 T cell receptor beta chains below were found in one sample sequenced in a study of human versus mouse CDR3 diversity and MHC coevolution. The repertoire was sequenced with immunoSEQ multiplex PCR; TCRdb's copy has only in-frame clones and lacks some. The data hold roughly 80,000 clones, with 85% to 95% observed a single time. Sequenced input: naive CD4+ T cells from blood. The subset is: CD45RO-negative CD62L-positive naive CD4 T cells. Every receptor here comes from a person aged 30 to 69 in good health.

V is TRBV28 and J is TRBJ2-2; possibly TRBD1 for D (6 bases). Deletions cut 6 bases from V and 5 bases from J, with 16 bases between. The CDR3 consists of 15 residues. CDR1 MDHEN and CDR2 SYDVKM come from the germline V gene. Here the CDR3 DNA reads TGTGCCAGCAGAGCGAGGGGGAAGGGTACCGGGGAGCTGTTTTTT. This gives the protein CASRARGKGTGELFF. Based on the CDR3 plus reference TRBV28 and TRBJ2-2, the full variable domain is DVKVTQSSRYLVKRTGEKVFLECVQDMDHENMFWYRQDPGLGLRLIYFSYDVKMKEKGDIPEGYSVSREKKERFSLILESASTNQTSMYLCASRARGKGTGELFFGEGSRLTVL.

The chain combines TRBV4-2 with TRBJ1-4; 7 bases align to TRBD1. Germline CDR1 is LGHNA and CDR2 is YNFKEQ. After removal of 0 bases from V and 4 bases from J, the junction contained 17 bases not matched to a gene. CDR3 length equals 20 residues. CDR3 amino acids: CASSQDPIHLTGTNNEKLFF. The CDR3 DNA follows: TGTGCCAGCAGCCAAGACCCAATCCATTTGACAGGGACCAATAATGAAAAACTGTTTTTT.

The chain is built from TRBV4-1 and TRBJ2-7; TRBD2 is a possible D gene (6 bases). In germline, CDR1 is MGHRA, CDR2 YSYEKL. The length of the CDR3 is 18 residues. Deletions cut 0 bases from V and 3 bases from J, with 21 bases between. CDR3 residues: CASSQDTLGLLSNYEQYF. The CDR3 bases are TGCGCCAGCAGCCAAGATACCCTGGGACTTCTATCCAACTACGAGCAGTACTTC.

The chain combines TRBV28 with TRBJ1-1; D is unresolved. Trimming stripped 6 bases from V and 0 bases from J, with 5 bases between. Germline V lookup: CDR1 MDHEN, CDR2 SYDVKM. This CDR3 comprises 12 residues. The CDR3 spells CASRLVNTEAFF. In DNA form, the CDR3 reads TGTGCCAGCAGACTGGTGAACACTGAAGCTTTCTTT.

In DNA form, the CDR3 reads TGTGCCAGCAGTGAAGTCCCGGGACAGCTCGACGAGCAGTACTTC. Translation gives CASSEVPGQLDEQYF. The gene calls are TRBV6-1 and TRBJ2-7, with 7 bases aligning to TRBD1. Germline assignment: CDR1 MNHNS and CDR2 SASEGT. With 1 base clipped from V and 5 bases from J, the junction kept 8 bases outside the gene matches. CDR3 length: 15 residues.

The gene calls are TRBV5-4 and TRBJ1-2; TRBD1 agrees at 11 bases. CDR1 is SGHNT and CDR2 is YYREEE in the germline V gene (reference sequence). CDR3 length: 15 amino acids. V gave up 2 bases and J gave up 3 bases; unmatched junction bases: 3. CDR3 DNA sequence: TGTGCCAGCAGCTTTCCGGGACAGGGGGACTATGGCTACACCTTC. It codes for CASSFPGQGDYGYTF.

As regards this clone: The junction differs from germline at one of its ends, possibly a read error. The V and J genes are TRBV4-1 and TRBJ2-5; 7 bases align to TRBD2. Germline loops: CDR1 MGHRA, CDR2 YSYEKL. The CDR3 is 14 residues long. DNA of the CDR3: TGCGTCAGCAGCCCGGGGACTATCCAAGAGACCCAGTACTTC. Protein: CVSSPGTIQETQYF.

This chain connects TRBV18 to TRBJ2-7; TRBD1 might be the D (6 bases). The CDR3 is made up of 15 amino acids. The germline V gene has CDR1 KGHSH and CDR2 LQKENI. V was shortened by 2 bases and J by 4 bases, with 15 bases between the two germline ends. The DNA for the CDR3 is TGTGCCAGCTCACCAGAGAGGGACACCATATACGAGCAGTACTTC. Its protein product is CASSPERDTIYEQYF. Filled out from reference TRBV18 and TRBJ2-7, the complete variable domain reads NAGVMQNPRHLVRRRGQEARLRCSPMKGHSHVYWYRQLPEEGLKFMVYLQKENIIDESGMPKERFSAEFPKEGPSILRIQQVVRGDSAAYFCASSPERDTIYEQYFGPGTRLTVT.

This chain links TRBV6-1 with TRBJ2-5; perhaps TRBD1 as D (5 bases). CDR3 length: 13 residues. From germline, CDR1 is MNHNS and CDR2 SASEGT. The V and J ends lost 5 bases and 1 base respectively, with 8 bases between them. The CDR3 here is CASSRTPQETQYF. The CDR3 DNA reads TGTGCCAGCAGTCGGACACCCCAAGAGACCCAGTACTTC.

This clone has only a few counts. The rearrangement uses TRBV10-3 and TRBJ2-2, with 7 bases aligning to TRBD1. Germline CDR1 ENHRY, CDR2 SYGVKD. The CDR3 runs 14 residues. J was trimmed by 2 bases and V by 6 bases; bases with no gene match: 3. CDR3 nucleotide sequence: TGTGCCATCAGCGGGACAGCTAACACCGGGGAGCTGTTTTTT. Amino acids: CAISGTANTGELFF.

The rearrangement uses TRBV10-3 and TRBJ2-1; 8 bases are a match to TRBD2. Trimming at V came to 6 bases and at J to 3 bases, leaving 4 bases not matched to a gene. The germline V gene has CDR1 ENHRY and CDR2 SYGVKD. CDR3 length: 14 amino acids. The chain's CDR3 is CAIRGAGDYNEQFF. In DNA form, the CDR3 reads TGTGCCATCAGAGGAGCGGGGGACTACAATGAGCAGTTCTTC.

This clone was seen a single time. J is TRBJ2-7 and V is TRBV5-1; 8 nucleotides line up with TRBD2. The germline V gene encodes CDR1 SGHRS and CDR2 YFSETQ. V shed 4 bases, J shed 7 bases, and the junction held 16 bases outside the gene matches. CDR3 length equals 16 residues. CDR3 amino acids: CASSPPRAGGTEEQYF. CDR3 coding DNA: TGCGCCAGCAGCCCCCCACGGGCGGGAGGTACGGAAGAGCAGTACTTC. The full variable domain, with the rest looked up from reference TRBV5-1 and TRBJ2-7, is KAGVTQTPRYLIKTRGQQVTLSCSPISGHRSVSWYQQTPGQGLQFLFEYFSETQRNKGNFPGRFSGRQFSNSRSEMNVSTLELGDSALYLCASSPPRAGGTEEQYFGPGTRLTVT.

This rearrangement joins TRBV19 to TRBJ1-2; 10 bases map to TRBD1. CDR1 is LNHDA and CDR2 is SQIVND in the germline V gene (reference sequence). The V and J ends lost 5 bases and 7 bases, in that order; junction bases with no gene match: 10. The CDR3 runs 15 residues. The CDR3 DNA reads TGTGCCAGTAGTTTCCAGGACAGGGGGATTGGTGGCTACACCTTC. It codes for CASSFQDRGIGGYTF.

The chain employs TRBV30 and TRBJ2-7; the match to TRBD2 covers 7 bases. The CDR3 has 12 residues. The V and J ends lost 0 bases and 7 bases, in that order; junction bases with no gene match: 3. Germline V gene data show CDR1 as GTSNPN and CDR2 as SVGIG (reference sequence). This CDR3 is CAWSVSAGEQYF. CDR3 bases: TGTGCCTGGAGTGTGTCAGCGGGGGAGCAGTACTTC. The full variable domain, in which reference TRBV30 and TRBJ2-7 provide the parts outside the CDR3, is SQTIHQWPATLVQPVGSPLSLECTVEGTSNPNLYWYRQAAGRGLQLLFYSVGIGQISSEVPQNLSASRPQDRQFILSSKKLLLSDSGFYLCAWSVSAGEQYFGPGTRLTVT.

This clone appeared once. The rearrangement uses TRBV6-5 and TRBJ2-7, with 9 bases identical to TRBD1. Trimming cost V 7 bases and J 6 bases; bases outside gene matches: 7. Per the germline V gene, CDR1 is MNHEY and CDR2 is SVGAGI. This CDR3 is 13 amino acids long. The CDR3 sequence is CASTNRGRGEQYF. Written as DNA, the CDR3 is TGTGCCAGCACAAACAGGGGGCGAGGCGAGCAGTACTTC.